This T cell receptor beta chain was captured by sequencing in a study of cytomegalovirus exposure and HLA in healthy donors. Donors showed nominal health when sampled, although they likely had unrecorded immune exposures. Study-level findings and limits: Fewer than 200 TCR beta chains were listed as cytomegalovirus-associated. Differences between HLA loci emerged in a later analysis of TCR association rates, with DRB1 most and HLA-C fewest. Being indistinguishable, some V segments were excluded, TRBV6-2 and TRBV6-3 among them.

This clone has just a few counts. The target antigen is unknown. Amplification used 60 Vbeta primers and 13 Jbeta primers. Data came from immunoSEQ multiplex PCR; TCRdb stores just in-frame clones and leaves some out. The top ten hold approximately 2.8% of the sample, which has approximately 150,000 clones, about 70% seen once. There are 14 residues in the CDR3. V was clipped by 8 bases and J by 1 base; unmatched bases: 7. CDR1 is SNHLY, CDR2 FYNNEI, per germline. The receptor's source is a male donor in good health and CMV-seronegative. The chain couples TRBV2 to TRBJ1-1, with 7 bases identical to TRBD1. Sequenced sample: PBMCs. CDR3 coding DNA: TGTGCCAGCCTCGTGAACAGGGGGAACACTGAAGCTTTCTTT. This encodes CASLVNRGNTEAFF.